This T cell receptor (beta chain) was sequenced for a study of immune cell composition in non-small cell lung cancer. Study at large: Lung adenocarcinoma or squamous carcinoma made up most tumours. Notes on the study in general: Squamous carcinomas (about 75%) more often had tumour-associated clones >0.5% than adenocarcinomas (roughly 33%). Dominant in vivo tumour-associated clones were not shown to share tumour-reactive sequences.

The method was immunoSEQ multiplex PCR; TCRdb's version includes in-frame clones alone and lacks a portion of them. Seen here are 4,500 to 5,500 clones, approximately 70% observed once, and the top ten hold around 10%. In regard to this clone: Its cognate antigen is unknown.

This CDR3 contains 15 residues. Trimming took off 4 bases at V and 7 bases at J, with 16 bases between the two ends. Germline V gene sequence: CDR1 LGHNA, CDR2 YSLEER. Sequencing used lung tumor tissue. The chain combines TRBV4-3 with TRBJ1-4; D is possibly TRBD1 (5 bases). The receptor comes from a human donor with non-small cell lung cancer. The CDR3 nucleotides are TGCGCCAGCAGCCGAGGCAGGGTGGGTGGTGAAAAACTGTTTTTT. Protein sequence: CASSRGRVGGEKLFF.